A selection of T cell receptor beta chains follows, all from one sample in a study of blood T cell repertoires in COVID-19. Only in-frame clones appear in the TCRdb table, and some are missing; sequencing was by immunoSEQ multiplex PCR. The data contain 52,000 or so clones, roughly 85% of them singletons. Sequencing input: peripheral blood. These receptors all come from a human donor in a cohort sampled during active or convalescent COVID-19. Each CDR3 is given with its conserved first and last residue. Fields, in order: D gene, clone size, J gene, V gene, CDR3 DNA, CDR3 protein. D genes are given only for firm matches. Clone size is not always given. Where it is, it says once, few, many or a class for expanded clones.

D gene: NA
clone size: NA
J gene: TRBJ1-6
V gene: TRBV10-3
CDR3 DNA: TGTGCCATCAGTGAGTCGGTCAGCTATAATTCACCCCTCCACTTT
CDR3 protein: CAISESVSYNSPLHF

D gene: TRBD2
clone size: NA
J gene: TRBJ2-5
V gene: TRBV5-6
CDR3 DNA: TGTGCCAGCAGCTCCCCCGGCAGGCGGGGGGGTCAAGAGACCCAGTACTTC
CDR3 protein: CASSSPGRRGGQETQYF

D gene: TRBD1
clone size: NA
J gene: TRBJ1-2
V gene: TRBV7-8
CDR3 DNA: TGTGCCAGCAGCCCGCTGGGACAGCCTCAGAGTGGCTACACCTTC
CDR3 protein: CASSPLGQPQSGYTF

D gene: NA
clone size: NA
J gene: TRBJ1-1
V gene: TRBV6-5
CDR3 DNA: TGTGCCAGCAGTTACTCGGGGCAGCGAGGCACCGAAGCTTTCTTT
CDR3 protein: CASSYSGQRGTEAFF

D gene: TRBD1
clone size: NA
J gene: TRBJ2-3
V gene: TRBV7-9
CDR3 DNA: TGTGCCAGCAGCTTGACAGGGAGCACAGATACGCAGTATTTT
CDR3 protein: CASSLTGSTDTQYF

D gene: TRBD1
clone size: NA
J gene: TRBJ1-2
V gene: TRBV18
CDR3 DNA: TGTGCCAGCTCTAATAACCGGGACAGCAGTTCCTATGGCTACACCTTC
CDR3 protein: CASSNNRDSSSYGYTF

D gene: NA
clone size: NA
J gene: TRBJ2-2
V gene: TRBV6-5
CDR3 DNA: TGTGCCAGCATGAAGGGGGTAACCGGGGAGCTGTTTTTT
CDR3 protein: CASMKGVTGELFF

D gene: TRBD1
clone size: NA
J gene: TRBJ1-2
V gene: TRBV4-2
CDR3 DNA: TGTGCCAGCAGCCAAGAAGGGACAGGCTATGGCTACACCTTC
CDR3 protein: CASSQEGTGYGYTF

D gene: NA
clone size: NA
J gene: TRBJ1-1
V gene: TRBV11-2
CDR3 DNA: TGTGCCAGCAGCTTCTCTTATTCTGCTGAAGCTTTCTTT
CDR3 protein: CASSFSYSAEAFF

D gene: NA
clone size: NA
J gene: TRBJ2-7
V gene: TRBV12-3/TRBV12-4
CDR3 DNA: TGTGCCAGCAGTTCCTACAGCTACGAGCAGTACTTC
CDR3 protein: CASSSYSYEQYF

D gene: TRBD1
clone size: NA
J gene: TRBJ1-4
V gene: TRBV10-3
CDR3 DNA: TGTGCCATCAGTGCCGCGGGACAGGGCGATGCAACTAATGAAAAACTGTTTTTT
CDR3 protein: CAISAAGQGDATNEKLFF

D gene: TRBD1
clone size: NA
J gene: TRBJ1-3
V gene: TRBV4-2
CDR3 DNA: TGTGCGATCGGGACAGGTGGGGGCTCTGGAAACACCATATATTTT
CDR3 protein: CAIGTGGGSGNTIYF

D gene: NA
clone size: NA
J gene: TRBJ1-2
V gene: TRBV27
CDR3 DNA: TGTGCCAGCAGTTTAGGGACACCAACGGGTGGCTACACCTTC
CDR3 protein: CASSLGTPTGGYTF

D gene: TRBD1
clone size: NA
J gene: TRBJ2-1
V gene: TRBV2
CDR3 DNA: TGTGCCAGCCAGACCGGGACAGGGACTAACAATGAGCAGTTCTTC
CDR3 protein: CASQTGTGTNNEQFF

D gene: NA
clone size: few
J gene: TRBJ1-5
V gene: TRBV5-8
CDR3 DNA: TGTGCCAGCAGCGTGGGATGGACACCTAATCAGCCCCAGCATTTT
CDR3 protein: CASSVGWTPNQPQHF

D gene: NA
clone size: once
J gene: TRBJ1-1
V gene: TRBV15
CDR3 DNA: TGTGCCACCAGCAGAGATCCGTCCGCTGAAGCTTTCTTT
CDR3 protein: CATSRDPSAEAFF

D gene: NA
clone size: few
J gene: TRBJ1-1
V gene: TRBV6-5
CDR3 DNA: TGTGCCAGCAGAAAACAGCCGAGGGACACTGAAGCTTTCTTT
CDR3 protein: CASRKQPRDTEAFF

D gene: NA
clone size: NA
J gene: TRBJ1-1
V gene: TRBV4-1
CDR3 DNA: TGCGCCAGCAGCCAAGAACCTCAGGTAGACACTGAAGCTTTCTTT
CDR3 protein: CASSQEPQVDTEAFF

D gene: TRBD2
clone size: once
J gene: TRBJ2-2
V gene: TRBV7-8
CDR3 DNA: TGTGCCAGCAGCTTAGGGCTAGCGGGGAACACCGGGGAGCTGTTTTTT
CDR3 protein: CASSLGLAGNTGELFF

D gene: NA
clone size: NA
J gene: TRBJ2-7
V gene: TRBV28
CDR3 DNA: TGTGCCAGCAGTTTAATCGCGGCAGGGTCCTACGAGCAGTACTTC
CDR3 protein: CASSLIAAGSYEQYF

D gene: TRBD1
clone size: NA
J gene: TRBJ1-1
V gene: TRBV5-1
CDR3 DNA: TGCGCCAGCAGCCCAGGAGGGGGCGTCTTCGGTCTGAGCACTGAAGCTTTCTTT
CDR3 protein: CASSPGGGVFGLSTEAFF

D gene: TRBD1
clone size: NA
J gene: TRBJ1-1
V gene: TRBV11-3
CDR3 DNA: TGTGCCAGCAGCTTAGGGGACAGGAAGAACACTGAAGCTTTCTTT
CDR3 protein: CASSLGDRKNTEAFF

D gene: TRBD1
clone size: NA
J gene: TRBJ1-6
V gene: TRBV11-2
CDR3 DNA: TGTGCCAGCAGTTGGACAGGGGGCGAGGATTCACCCCTCCACTTT
CDR3 protein: CASSWTGGEDSPLHF

D gene: TRBD1
clone size: NA
J gene: TRBJ1-5
V gene: TRBV30
CDR3 DNA: TGTGCCTGGAGTGTAGGGACAGGGAGTGGCAATCAGCCCCAGCATTTT
CDR3 protein: CAWSVGTGSGNQPQHF

D gene: NA
clone size: few
J gene: TRBJ1-5
V gene: TRBV5-6
CDR3 DNA: TGTGCCAGCAGCTTGACTTCGGGGGATCACCAGCCCCAGCATTTT
CDR3 protein: CASSLTSGDHQPQHF

D gene: NA
clone size: few
J gene: TRBJ1-1
V gene: TRBV3-1/TRBV3-2
CDR3 DNA: TGTGCCAGCAGCTTAGGGGACACTGAAGCTTTCTTT
CDR3 protein: CASSLGDTEAFF

D gene: TRBD1
clone size: once
J gene: TRBJ2-7
V gene: TRBV14
CDR3 DNA: TGTGCCAGCAGCCTATTGACAGGGTCCTTCTACGAGCAGTACTTC
CDR3 protein: CASSLLTGSFYEQYF

D gene: NA
clone size: NA
J gene: TRBJ1-3
V gene: TRBV3-1/TRBV3-2
CDR3 DNA: TGTGCCAGCAGCCAAGATGGAGGAAGCTCTGGAAACACCATATATTTT
CDR3 protein: CASSQDGGSSGNTIYF

D gene: NA
clone size: NA
J gene: TRBJ1-2
V gene: TRBV6-1
CDR3 DNA: TGTGCCAGCAGTGAAGGGCTAGCTAACTATGGCTACACCTTC
CDR3 protein: CASSEGLANYGYTF

D gene: TRBD1
clone size: NA
J gene: TRBJ1-1
V gene: TRBV7-2
CDR3 DNA: TGTGCCAGCAGCTCGGGACAGCCTGGGGGCACTGAAGCTTTCTTT
CDR3 protein: CASSSGQPGGTEAFF

D gene: NA
clone size: NA
J gene: TRBJ1-2
V gene: TRBV2
CDR3 DNA: TGTGCCAGCAACTTCCAGGGTTTGGGGGCCTATGGCTACACCTTC
CDR3 protein: CASNFQGLGAYGYTF

D gene: NA
clone size: NA
J gene: TRBJ1-1
V gene: TRBV5-4
CDR3 DNA: TGTGCCAGCAGCGGGGCAGCAAACACTGAAGCTTTCTTT
CDR3 protein: CASSGAANTEAFF

D gene: NA
clone size: NA
J gene: TRBJ1-2
V gene: TRBV7-2
CDR3 DNA: TGTGCCAGCAGCTTAAATTGGGGAGCTAACTATGGCTACACCTTC
CDR3 protein: CASSLNWGANYGYTF

D gene: TRBD1
clone size: NA
J gene: TRBJ2-5
V gene: TRBV29-1
CDR3 DNA: TGCAGCGTTGGGGGGGGCCGGGGGACAGGGCGTCAAGAGACCCAGTACTTC
CDR3 protein: CSVGGGRGTGRQETQYF

D gene: TRBD1
clone size: NA
J gene: TRBJ2-2
V gene: TRBV2
CDR3 DNA: TGTGCCAGCAGTCATATCCGGGACAGGGCCTCGAACACCGGGGAGCTGTTTTTT
CDR3 protein: CASSHIRDRASNTGELFF